This record covers a single T cell receptor (beta chain). This sample is drawn from a study of blood T cell repertoires in COVID-19. Study context: COVID-19 samples from acute and convalescent phases originated in the United States, Italy and Spain. From T cells, B-cell-depleted T cells, or PBMCs came the material, which was cDNA or gDNA.

This CDR3 is built from 16 residues. The V gene's germline CDR1 is SNHLY and CDR2 FYNNEI. J lost 5 bases, V lost 4 bases, and 5 bases had no gene match. In the original processing: The authors estimated nucleated cell counts from reference gene primer amplification. The protocol was immunoSEQ multiplex PCR, while the TCRdb copy is restricted to in-frame clones and leaves out a portion. V and J calls and clone size are as listed in that table; D and trimming were resolved from the DNA. The table includes some 200,000 clones, approximately 84% detected once. Source material: peripheral blood. The TCR originated in a man older than 75 with acute or convalescent COVID-19. J is TRBJ2-1 and V is TRBV2; 13 positions match TRBD2. CDR3 residues: CASSAAGTSGDNEQFF. For the CDR3, the DNA is TGTGCCAGCAGTGCCGCCGGGACTAGCGGGGACAATGAGCAGTTCTTC.